The 2 T cell receptor beta chains presented below share a single source sample, sequenced in a study of T cells in Graves' hyperthyroidism and ophthalmopathy. Using RNA transcripts as the source, TCR beta CDR3 regions were amplified. TCR CDR3 underwent first-round RT-PCR with the HTBI primer set. TCRdb re-derived calls from the multiplex PCR reads in MiXCR, one entry per CDR3 protein. The sample yields about 620,000 distinct CDR3 sequences, roughly 15% seen once. Sequencing used blood. These receptors were collected from a woman in her 30s with Graves' hyperthyroidism.

This clonotype appeared many times. V is TRBV12-3 or TRBV12-4 and J is TRBJ2-7; TRBD1 is a possible D gene (6 bases). The V gene lost 5 bases and the J gene lost 0 bases, with 11 bases spanning the gap. The CDR3 has 14 residues. CDR3 bases: TGTGCCAGCAGTGTCCAGGGGAGCTCCTACGAGCAGTACTTC. Translation: CASSVQGSSYEQYF.

Written as DNA, the CDR3 is TGTGCCAGCAGCAGAGTGCAAGGTGAGCAGTTCTTC. Its translation: CASSRVQGEQFF. The V gene is TRBV7-3, the J gene TRBJ2-1, with D hard to call. The CDR3 contains 12 residues. CDR1 and CDR2 from the germline V gene are SGHTA and FQGTGA. Trimming cost V 5 bases and J 9 bases, with 11 bases left between them.